This TCR beta chain emerged from a study of blood T cell repertoires in COVID-19. Study in general: Acute and convalescent COVID-19 samples came from the United States, Italy and Spain. PBMCs, B-cell-depleted T cells, or T cells provided the cDNA or gDNA that made up the material.

Germline V gene data show CDR1 as PRHDT and CDR2 as FYEKMQ (reference sequence). This CDR3 is built from 16 residues. Between the trimmed V and J ends, which lost 0 bases and 4 bases, there was a span of 13 bases. Per the original methods: Nucleated cell number was recorded as an estimate derived from reference gene primer amplification. Measured with immunoSEQ multiplex PCR; TCRdb has only the in-frame clones, and not every one. V, J and clone size reflect that table, while D and trimming were determined from the DNA. The sample lists tens of thousands of clones, approximately 76% occurring once. The sample comprised peripheral blood. This chain uses TRBV13 with TRBJ2-1; a weak D match, TRBD2 (7 bases). This sequence was found in a man aged 70 or older with active or convalescent COVID-19. The CDR3 nucleotides read TGTGCCAGCAGCTTAGGCCCGGGGGGCCCTTACAATGAGCAGTTCTTC. This codes for CASSLGPGGPYNEQFF.